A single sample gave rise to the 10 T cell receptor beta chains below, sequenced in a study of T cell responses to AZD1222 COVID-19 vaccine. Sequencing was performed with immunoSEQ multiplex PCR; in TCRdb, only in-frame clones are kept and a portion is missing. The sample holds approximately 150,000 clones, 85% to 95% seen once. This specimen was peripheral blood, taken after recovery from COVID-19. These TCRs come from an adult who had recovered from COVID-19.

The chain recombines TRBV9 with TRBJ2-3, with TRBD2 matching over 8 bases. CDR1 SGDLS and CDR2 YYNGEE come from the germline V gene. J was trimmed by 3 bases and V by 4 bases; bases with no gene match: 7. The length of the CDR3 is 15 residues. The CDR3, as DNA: TGTGCCAGCAGCCCGGGGGGGTCGGAAACAGATACGCAGTATTTT. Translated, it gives CASSPGGSETDTQYF.

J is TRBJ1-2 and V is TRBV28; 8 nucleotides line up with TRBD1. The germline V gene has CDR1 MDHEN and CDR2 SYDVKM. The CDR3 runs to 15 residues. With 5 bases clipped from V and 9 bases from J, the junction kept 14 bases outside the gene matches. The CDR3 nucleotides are TGTGCCAGCAGTCCCCCGACGGACAGGGCGAGAAGCTACACCTTC. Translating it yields CASSPPTDRARSYTF.

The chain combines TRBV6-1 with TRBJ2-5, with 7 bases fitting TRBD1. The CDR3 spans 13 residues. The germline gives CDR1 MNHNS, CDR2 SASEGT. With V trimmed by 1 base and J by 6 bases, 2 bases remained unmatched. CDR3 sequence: CASSEGQGQTQYF. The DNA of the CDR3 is TGTGCCAGCAGTGAAGGACAGGGCCAGACCCAGTACTTC.

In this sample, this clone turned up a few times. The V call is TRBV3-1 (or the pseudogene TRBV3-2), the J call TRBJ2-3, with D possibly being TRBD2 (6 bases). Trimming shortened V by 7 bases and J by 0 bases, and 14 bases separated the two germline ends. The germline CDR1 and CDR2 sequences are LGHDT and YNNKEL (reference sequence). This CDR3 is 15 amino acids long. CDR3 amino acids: CASTVAATSTDTQYF. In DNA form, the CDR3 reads TGTGCCAGCACCGTAGCGGCTACTAGCACAGATACGCAGTATTTT.

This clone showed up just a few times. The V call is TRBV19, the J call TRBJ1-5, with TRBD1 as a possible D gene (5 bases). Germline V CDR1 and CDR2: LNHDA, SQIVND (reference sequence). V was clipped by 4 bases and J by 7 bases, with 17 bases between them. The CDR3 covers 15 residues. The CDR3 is CASSTGPPGGQPQHF. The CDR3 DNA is TGTGCCAGTAGTACCGGGCCCCCGGGGGGACAGCCCCAGCATTTT.

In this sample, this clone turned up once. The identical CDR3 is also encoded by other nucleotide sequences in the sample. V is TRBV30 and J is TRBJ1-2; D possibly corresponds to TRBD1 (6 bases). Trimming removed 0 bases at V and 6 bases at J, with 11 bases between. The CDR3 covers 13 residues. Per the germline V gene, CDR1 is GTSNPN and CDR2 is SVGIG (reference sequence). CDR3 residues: CAWSVRGSDGYTF. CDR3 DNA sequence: TGTGCCTGGAGTGTGAGGGGGTCGGATGGCTACACCTTC. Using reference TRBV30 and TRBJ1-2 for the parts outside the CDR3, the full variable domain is SQTIHQWPATLVQPVGSPLSLECTVEGTSNPNLYWYRQAAGRGLQLLFYSVGIGQISSEVPQNLSASRPQDRQFILSSKKLLLSDSGFYLCAWSVRGSDGYTFGSGTRLTVV.

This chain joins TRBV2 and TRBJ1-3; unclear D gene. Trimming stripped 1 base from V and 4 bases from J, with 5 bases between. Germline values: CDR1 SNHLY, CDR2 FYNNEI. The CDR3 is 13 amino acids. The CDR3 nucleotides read TGTGCCAGCAGTGAAGAAGGAGGAAACACCATATATTTT. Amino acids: CASSEEGGNTIYF.

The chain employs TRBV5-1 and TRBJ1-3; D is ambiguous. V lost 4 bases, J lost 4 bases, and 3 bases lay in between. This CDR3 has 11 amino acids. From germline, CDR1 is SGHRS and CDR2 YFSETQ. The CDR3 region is CASSRGNTIYF. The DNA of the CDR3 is TGCGCCAGCAGCAGGGGAAACACCATATATTTT.

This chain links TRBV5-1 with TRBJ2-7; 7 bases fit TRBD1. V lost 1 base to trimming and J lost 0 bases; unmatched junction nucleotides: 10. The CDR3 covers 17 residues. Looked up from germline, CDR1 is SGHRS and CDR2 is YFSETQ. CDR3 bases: TGCGCCAGCAGCTTGTACCGGGACAGTGTGATCTCCTACGAGCAGTACTTC. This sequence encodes CASSLYRDSVISYEQYF.

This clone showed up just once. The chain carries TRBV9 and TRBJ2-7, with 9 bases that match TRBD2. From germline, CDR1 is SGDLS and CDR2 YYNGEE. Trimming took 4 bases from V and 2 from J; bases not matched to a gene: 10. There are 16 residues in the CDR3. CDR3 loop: CASSKNRLADPYEQYF. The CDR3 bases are TGTGCCAGCAGCAAAAACCGACTAGCGGATCCCTACGAGCAGTACTTC.